This is a list of T cell receptor beta chains from one sample in a study of Graves' ophthalmopathy and Graves' hyperthyroidism. MiXCR was run by TCRdb on the multiplex PCR reads, yielding one entry per CDR3 protein. The sample includes around 670,000 distinct CDR3 sequences, 40% of them seen just once. Source material: peripheral blood. The receptors derive from an adult man with Graves' ophthalmopathy. Both conserved end residues are part of each CDR3. A D gene is named only where the DNA matches it firmly. Where a row states a size, it is once, few, many or the class of an expanded clone; other rows omit it.

j_gene: TRBJ2-2; d_gene: .; abundance: .; v_gene: TRBV25-1; CDR3nt: TGTGCCAGCAGTGCTAGCGCATCGTTCACCGGGGAGCTGTTTTTT; CDR3aa: CASSASASFTGELFF
j_gene: TRBJ1-1; d_gene: .; abundance: .; v_gene: TRBV29-1; CDR3nt: TGCAGCGTTGAAAAAGCGGGCCAAATGAACACTGAAGCTTTCTTT; CDR3aa: CSVEKAGQMNTEAFF
j_gene: TRBJ2-2; d_gene: TRBD2; abundance: .; v_gene: TRBV19; CDR3nt: TGTGCCAGTCGACCGGGACTAGGGAACACCGGGGAGCTGTTTTTT; CDR3aa: CASRPGLGNTGELFF
j_gene: TRBJ1-1; d_gene: .; abundance: few; v_gene: TRBV7-2; CDR3nt: TGTGCCAGCAGATTACTACAGGGAGGTTACACTGAAGCTTTCTTT; CDR3aa: CASRLLQGGYTEAFF
j_gene: TRBJ2-7; d_gene: .; abundance: few; v_gene: TRBV20-1; CDR3nt: TGCAGTGCTTCTCATAGCGAGGGGGGCTTACGGCAGTACTTC; CDR3aa: CSASHSEGGLRQYF
j_gene: TRBJ2-7; d_gene: .; abundance: .; v_gene: TRBV10-3; CDR3nt: TGTGCCATCAGTCCTTGGACGGACTACGAGCAGTACTTC; CDR3aa: CAISPWTDYEQYF
j_gene: TRBJ2-2; d_gene: TRBD2; abundance: few; v_gene: TRBV10-3; CDR3nt: TGTGCCCTGGGGGGGAAGACCGGGGAGCTGTTTTTT; CDR3aa: CALGGKTGELFF
j_gene: TRBJ1-1; d_gene: .; abundance: many; v_gene: TRBV20-1; CDR3nt: TGCAGTGCTAGAGATACAGCGCACACTGAAGCTTTCTTT; CDR3aa: CSARDTAHTEAFF
j_gene: TRBJ1-4; d_gene: .; abundance: .; v_gene: TRBV5-5; CDR3nt: TGTGCCAGCAGCTCGAAGGTCCAGGGGAATGAAAAACTGTTTTTT; CDR3aa: CASSSKVQGNEKLFF
j_gene: TRBJ1-1; d_gene: TRBD1; abundance: .; v_gene: TRBV2; CDR3nt: TGTGCCAGCTCACCACGAGACAGGGGACTTGAAGCTTTCTTT; CDR3aa: CASSPRDRGLEAFF
j_gene: TRBJ2-5; d_gene: TRBD1; abundance: .; v_gene: TRBV13; CDR3nt: TGTGCCAGCAGTACCCGACAGGGAACCCAAGAGACCCAGTACTTC; CDR3aa: CASSTRQGTQETQYF
j_gene: TRBJ2-2; d_gene: .; abundance: .; v_gene: TRBV25-1; CDR3nt: TGTGCCAGCAGAAACAGGGCGGACGGGGAGCTGTTTTTT; CDR3aa: CASRNRADGELFF
j_gene: TRBJ2-1; d_gene: .; abundance: .; v_gene: TRBV14; CDR3nt: TGTGCCAGCAGCCAAGTTCGGGGGAATGAGCAGTTCTTC; CDR3aa: CASSQVRGNEQFF
j_gene: TRBJ2-3; d_gene: TRBD1; abundance: few; v_gene: TRBV6-4; CDR3nt: TGTGCCAGCAGTGACTCACAGGGGGCAGATACGCAGTATTTT; CDR3aa: CASSDSQGADTQYF
j_gene: TRBJ1-5; d_gene: .; abundance: .; v_gene: TRBV10-3; CDR3nt: TGTGCCAGCAGCAACACCGGGGGAAATAGCAATCAGCCCCAGCATTTT; CDR3aa: CASSNTGGNSNQPQHF
j_gene: TRBJ1-1; d_gene: TRBD1; abundance: few; v_gene: TRBV7-2; CDR3nt: TGTGCCAGCAGGGCCGGGACAGGGACCACTGAAGCTTTCTTT; CDR3aa: CASRAGTGTTEAFF
j_gene: TRBJ2-2; d_gene: .; abundance: few; v_gene: TRBV25-1; CDR3nt: TGTGCCAGCAGTGGTGGGGGGGCGGCCGGGGAGCTGTTTTTT; CDR3aa: CASSGGGAAGELFF
j_gene: TRBJ1-1; d_gene: .; abundance: .; v_gene: TRBV7-9; CDR3nt: TGTGCCAGCAGCTCCCGGAAGGAAGGGAACACTGAAGCTTTCTTT; CDR3aa: CASSSRKEGNTEAFF
j_gene: TRBJ2-6; d_gene: .; abundance: few; v_gene: TRBV25-1; CDR3nt: TGTGCCAGCAGTATCATATCCTCTGGGGCCAACGTCCTGACTTTC; CDR3aa: CASSIISSGANVLTF
j_gene: TRBJ1-2; d_gene: .; abundance: .; v_gene: TRBV4-2; CDR3nt: TGTGCCAGCAGCCAAGGACAGAGATATGGCTACACCTTC; CDR3aa: CASSQGQRYGYTF
j_gene: TRBJ2-6; d_gene: TRBD1; abundance: .; v_gene: TRBV11-2; CDR3nt: TGTGCCAGCAGCCAACAGGGGGCGCGGGCCAACGTCCTGACTTTC; CDR3aa: CASSQQGARANVLTF
j_gene: TRBJ1-5; d_gene: .; abundance: .; v_gene: TRBV10-2; CDR3nt: TGCGCCAGCGGGACTAGCGGGGGGCGTGGAGAGACCCAGCATTTT; CDR3aa: CASGTSGGRGETQHF
j_gene: TRBJ1-1; d_gene: .; abundance: few; v_gene: TRBV19; CDR3nt: TGTGCCAGTACCAGACAGGCGAACACTGAAGCTTTCTTT; CDR3aa: CASTRQANTEAFF
j_gene: TRBJ1-2; d_gene: .; abundance: few; v_gene: TRBV11-2; CDR3nt: TGTGCCAGCAGCTCGAGCCTGGGCTATGGCTACACCTTC; CDR3aa: CASSSSLGYGYTF
j_gene: TRBJ1-3; d_gene: .; abundance: few; v_gene: TRBV13; CDR3nt: TGTGCCAGCAGTATGGACGGACTCTCTGGAAACACCATATATTTT; CDR3aa: CASSMDGLSGNTIYF
j_gene: TRBJ1-4; d_gene: TRBD1; abundance: .; v_gene: TRBV29-1; CDR3nt: TGCAGCGTTGAATCCGACAGGGGACGGGAAAAACTGTTTTTT; CDR3aa: CSVESDRGREKLFF
j_gene: TRBJ2-7; d_gene: TRBD1; abundance: many; v_gene: TRBV24-1; CDR3nt: TGTGCCACCATAGGTACAGGGGGCTGCTTTGGGATCTACGAGCAGTACTTC; CDR3aa: CATIGTGGCFGIYEQYF
j_gene: TRBJ1-5; d_gene: .; abundance: .; v_gene: TRBV9; CDR3nt: TGTGCCAGCAGCCAAGACCACCGCAATCAGCCCCAGCATTTT; CDR3aa: CASSQDHRNQPQHF
j_gene: TRBJ2-5; d_gene: TRBD2; abundance: few; v_gene: TRBV2; CDR3nt: TGTGCCAGCAGTTCCTGGACTAGCGGGAGGGCCGAGGCTGAGGAGACCCAGTACTTC; CDR3aa: CASSSWTSGRAEAEETQYF
j_gene: TRBJ1-1; d_gene: .; abundance: .; v_gene: TRBV19; CDR3nt: TGTGCCAGTACCATCAGTGGGAACACTGAAGCTTTCTTT; CDR3aa: CASTISGNTEAFF
j_gene: TRBJ1-3; d_gene: .; abundance: .; v_gene: TRBV29-1; CDR3nt: TGCAGCGTTGAAGAGGGCAGGGACTCTGGAAACACCATATATTTT; CDR3aa: CSVEEGRDSGNTIYF
j_gene: TRBJ2-5; d_gene: .; abundance: .; v_gene: TRBV2; CDR3nt: TGTGCCAGCAGTTGGGGGGCGAGCCAAGAGACCCAGTACTTC; CDR3aa: CASSWGASQETQYF
j_gene: TRBJ1-2; d_gene: TRBD1; abundance: many; v_gene: TRBV4-2; CDR3nt: TGTGCCAGCAGTGGACAGGGTGGGAATGGCTACACCTTC; CDR3aa: CASSGQGGNGYTF
j_gene: TRBJ1-4; d_gene: TRBD1; abundance: .; v_gene: TRBV7-2; CDR3nt: TGTGCCAGCAGCTCACCCGGGACAGGGCTGGAAAAACTGTTTTTT; CDR3aa: CASSSPGTGLEKLFF
j_gene: TRBJ1-2; d_gene: TRBD1; abundance: many; v_gene: TRBV2; CDR3nt: TGTGCCAGCAGTGAAGGAGGGACAGGGTATGGCTACACCTTC; CDR3aa: CASSEGGTGYGYTF
j_gene: TRBJ2-5; d_gene: TRBD2; abundance: few; v_gene: TRBV7-3; CDR3nt: TGTGCCAGCAGCTCGGGCTTGATACGTAGCGGGAGGCAAGAGACCCAGTACTTC; CDR3aa: CASSSGLIRSGRQETQYF
j_gene: TRBJ1-2; d_gene: TRBD1; abundance: many; v_gene: TRBV7-9; CDR3nt: TGTGCCAGCAGCCCACAGATGACAGGGAACTATGGCTACACCTTC; CDR3aa: CASSPQMTGNYGYTF
j_gene: TRBJ2-5; d_gene: TRBD2; abundance: .; v_gene: TRBV11-2; CDR3nt: TGTGCCAGCAGTTTGCCCACTAGCGGGAGAGAAGAGACCCAGTACTTC; CDR3aa: CASSLPTSGREETQYF
j_gene: TRBJ1-1; d_gene: TRBD1; abundance: many; v_gene: TRBV29-1; CDR3nt: TGCAGCGTACCCGGGACAGGACCCCGGGGCACTGAAGCTTTCTTT; CDR3aa: CSVPGTGPRGTEAFF
j_gene: TRBJ2-5; d_gene: .; abundance: .; v_gene: TRBV20-1; CDR3nt: TGCAGTGCTAGGGGAAGCCTAGCCATTTCGGAGACCCAGTACTTC; CDR3aa: CSARGSLAISETQYF
j_gene: TRBJ1-6; d_gene: TRBD1; abundance: .; v_gene: TRBV9; CDR3nt: TGTGCCAGCAGTGAGAATCCGGGACAGGGACACTCCTATAATTCACCCCTCCACTTT; CDR3aa: CASSENPGQGHSYNSPLHF
j_gene: TRBJ1-4; d_gene: TRBD1; abundance: .; v_gene: TRBV25-1; CDR3nt: TGTGCCAGCAGCTCCCGGGTTCAGGGGGCCGGAAAACTGTTTTTT; CDR3aa: CASSSRVQGAGKLFF
j_gene: TRBJ2-7; d_gene: .; abundance: many; v_gene: TRBV29-1; CDR3nt: TGCAGCGTTTTGGACCGGAGCTCCTACGAGCAGTACTTC; CDR3aa: CSVLDRSSYEQYF
j_gene: TRBJ1-5; d_gene: .; abundance: many; v_gene: TRBV19; CDR3nt: TGTGCCAGTAGTATGGGTGGGGCTTACAATCAGCCCCAGCATTTT; CDR3aa: CASSMGGAYNQPQHF
j_gene: TRBJ1-5; d_gene: TRBD1; abundance: few; v_gene: TRBV12-3/TRBV12-4; CDR3nt: TGTGCCAGCAGTTTAGCTACCAGGGGGAAATCGTCCCAGCATTTT; CDR3aa: CASSLATRGKSSQHF
j_gene: TRBJ2-5; d_gene: TRBD2; abundance: .; v_gene: TRBV19; CDR3nt: TGTGCCAGTAGTCCTAGGGAAGCGGGGGCCCTAGAGACCCAGTACTTC; CDR3aa: CASSPREAGALETQYF
j_gene: TRBJ2-5; d_gene: .; abundance: .; v_gene: TRBV2; CDR3nt: TGTGCCAGCAGTGAGGACCTCCGGGCCGTAGGGGGGACCCAGTACTTC; CDR3aa: CASSEDLRAVGGTQYF
j_gene: TRBJ2-2; d_gene: .; abundance: many; v_gene: TRBV29-1; CDR3nt: TGCAGCGTTGAAGAGGGCACCGGGGAGCTGTTTTTT; CDR3aa: CSVEEGTGELFF
j_gene: TRBJ2-2; d_gene: .; abundance: .; v_gene: TRBV25-1; CDR3nt: TGTGCCTGGAGTGTTCGCAGGGCGGACGGGGAGCTGTTTTTT; CDR3aa: CAWSVRRADGELFF
j_gene: TRBJ1-6; d_gene: .; abundance: few; v_gene: TRBV6-4; CDR3nt: TGTGCCAGCAGTGAGGAACAGGGAAGATCACCCCTCCACTTT; CDR3aa: CASSEEQGRSPLHF
j_gene: TRBJ2-3; d_gene: .; abundance: once; v_gene: TRBV15; CDR3nt: TGTGCCACCAGCGAGGACAGAGCAGATACGCAGTATTTT; CDR3aa: CATSEDRADTQYF
j_gene: TRBJ2-1; d_gene: .; abundance: .; v_gene: TRBV29-1; CDR3nt: TGCAGCGTTGGGGATTACAATGAGCAGTTCTTC; CDR3aa: CSVGDYNEQFF
j_gene: TRBJ1-5; d_gene: .; abundance: .; v_gene: TRBV24-1; CDR3nt: TGTGCCACCAGTGACCCCTCGACGGATAGCAATCAGCCCCAGCATTTT; CDR3aa: CATSDPSTDSNQPQHF
j_gene: TRBJ2-5; d_gene: TRBD2; abundance: .; v_gene: TRBV29-1; CDR3nt: TGCAGCGTTGACCATAGCGGAGCGGGGCAAGGGACCCAGTACTTC; CDR3aa: CSVDHSGAGQGTQYF
j_gene: TRBJ1-4; d_gene: TRBD1; abundance: .; v_gene: TRBV11-1; CDR3nt: TGTGCCAGCAGTCCAACGCCGGGACAGGGAAATGAAAAACTGTTTTTT; CDR3aa: CASSPTPGQGNEKLFF
j_gene: TRBJ2-5; d_gene: TRBD1; abundance: .; v_gene: TRBV7-8; CDR3nt: TGTGCCAGCAGCCAAGGACAGGGAGTTGGACAAGAGACCCAGTACTTC; CDR3aa: CASSQGQGVGQETQYF
j_gene: TRBJ1-5; d_gene: .; abundance: many; v_gene: TRBV19; CDR3nt: TGTGCCAGCACTAACAGGGACCAGCCCCAGCATTTT; CDR3aa: CASTNRDQPQHF
j_gene: TRBJ1-2; d_gene: .; abundance: few; v_gene: TRBV9; CDR3nt: TGTGCCAGCAGCCAGTGGGACACAAACTATGGCTACACCTTC; CDR3aa: CASSQWDTNYGYTF
j_gene: TRBJ1-1; d_gene: .; abundance: .; v_gene: TRBV7-9; CDR3nt: TGTGCCAGCAGTTTGGGCAGGGCGCCTGAAGCTTTCTTT; CDR3aa: CASSLGRAPEAFF